This T cell receptor (beta chain) appears in the sequencing data of a study of shared clonotypes between healthy human individuals. Here immunoSEQ multiplex PCR was the method, and the copy in TCRdb shows in-frame clones only, minus some. In the table there are approximately 2.1 million clones, 85% to 95% of which are singletons. The germline gives CDR1 ENHRY, CDR2 SYGVKD. The CDR3 covers 17 residues. V was clipped by 0 bases and J by 6 bases; unmatched bases: 11. The chain recombines TRBV10-3 with TRBJ2-1, with TRBD2 matching over 7 bases. Sequenced material: naive CD4+ T cells from PBMCs. The subset denotes: CD45RA+ positively selected. This TCR was recovered from a man younger than 35 in good health. Some clones in this sample may be carry-over from other donors' samples. CDR3 DNA sequence: TGTGCCATCAGTGAGTCGACCCCCCGCGGGAGTGTCAATGAGCAGTTCTTC. This encodes CAISESTPRGSVNEQFF.